The sequence of this TCR beta chain was determined in a study of blood T cell repertoires in COVID-19. Across the study: Both acute and convalescent COVID-19 samples were obtained from the United States, Italy and Spain. Sources were T cells, B-cell-depleted T cells, or PBMCs; the material itself was cDNA or gDNA.

Authors' analysis steps: Amplification of reference gene primers provided the estimated nucleated cell counts. Using immunoSEQ multiplex PCR, the repertoire was profiled, and TCRdb retains in-frame clones only, with some absent. V, J and clone size derive from that table, while D and trimming were established from the DNA sequence. The sample lists roughly 250,000 clones, about 86% occurring once. This receptor was identified in a woman aged 60-70 years with active or convalescent COVID-19. Sequencing was performed on peripheral blood.

The CDR3 reads CACSGDPSYQPQHF. CDR3 sequence (DNA): TGTGCCTGCTCGGGGGACCCGAGCTATCAGCCCCAGCATTTT. V is TRBV2 and J is TRBJ1-5; perhaps TRBD1 as D (5 bases). The CDR3 has 14 residues. Germline CDR1 is SNHLY and CDR2 is FYNNEI. V shed 11 bases and J shed 5 bases, with 19 bases lying between them.